What follows is one T cell receptor beta chain and its context. This CDR3 region has 14 residues. V lost 2 bases and J 0 bases, leaving 8 bases between the germline ends. Germline V gives CDR1 KGHSH, CDR2 LQKENI. This sample is part of a study of blood T cell repertoires in COVID-19. About the study: Acute and convalescent COVID-19 specimens originated in the United States, Italy and Spain. T cells, B-cell-depleted T cells, or PBMCs provided the cDNA or gDNA that served as material.

Sequenced by immunoSEQ multiplex PCR; TCRdb stores in-frame clones only, minus some. The data show fewer than 70,000 clones, more than 60% seen once. Sequencing was carried out using peripheral blood. The receptor's source is a human donor in a cohort sampled during active COVID-19. This chain links TRBV18 with TRBJ2-7, with a tentative D call TRBD1 (6 bases). DNA for the CDR3: TGTGCCAGCTCACCAGGGACAATCTCCTACGAGCAGTACTTC. Amino acids: CASSPGTISYEQYF.